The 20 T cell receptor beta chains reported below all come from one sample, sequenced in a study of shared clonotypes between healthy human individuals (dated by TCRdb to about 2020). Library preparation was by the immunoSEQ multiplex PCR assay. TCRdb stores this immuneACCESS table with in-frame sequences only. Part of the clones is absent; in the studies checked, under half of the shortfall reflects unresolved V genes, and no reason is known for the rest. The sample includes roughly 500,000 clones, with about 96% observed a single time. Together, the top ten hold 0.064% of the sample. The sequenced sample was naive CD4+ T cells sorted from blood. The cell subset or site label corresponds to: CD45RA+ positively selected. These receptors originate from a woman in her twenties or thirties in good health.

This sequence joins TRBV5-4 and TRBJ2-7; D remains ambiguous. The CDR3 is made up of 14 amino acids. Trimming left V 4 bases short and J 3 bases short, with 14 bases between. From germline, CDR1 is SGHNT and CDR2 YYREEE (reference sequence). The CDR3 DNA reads TGTGCCAGCAGCCCCGGAGTTCCCCACTACGAGCAGTACTTC. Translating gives CASSPGVPHYEQYF. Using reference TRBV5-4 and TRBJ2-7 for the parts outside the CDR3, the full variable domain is ETGVTQSPTHLIKTRGQQVTLRCSSQSGHNTVSWYQQALGQGPQFIFQYYREEENGRGNFPPRFSGLQFPNYSSELNVNALELDDSALYLCASSPGVPHYEQYFGPGTRLTVT.

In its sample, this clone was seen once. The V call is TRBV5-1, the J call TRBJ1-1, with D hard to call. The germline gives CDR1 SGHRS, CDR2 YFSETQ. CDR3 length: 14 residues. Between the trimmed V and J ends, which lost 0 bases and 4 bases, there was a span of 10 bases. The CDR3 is CASSLEGGLTEAFF. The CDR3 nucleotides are TGCGCCAGCAGCTTGGAGGGTGGGCTCACTGAAGCTTTCTTT.

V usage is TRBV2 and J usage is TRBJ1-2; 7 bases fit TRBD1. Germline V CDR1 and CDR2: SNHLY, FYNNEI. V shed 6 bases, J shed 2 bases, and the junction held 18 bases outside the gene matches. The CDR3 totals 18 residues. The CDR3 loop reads CASRGDSTSGGSNYGYTF. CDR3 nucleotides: TGTGCCAGCAGGGGGGACAGCACCTCCGGTGGGTCCAACTATGGCTACACCTTC. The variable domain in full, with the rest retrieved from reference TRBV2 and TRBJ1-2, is EPEVTQTPSHQVTQMGQEVILRCVPISNHLYFYWYRQILGQKVEFLVSFYNNEISEKSEIFDDQFSVERPDGSNFTLKIRSTKLEDSAMYFCASRGDSTSGGSNYGYTFGSGTRLTVV.

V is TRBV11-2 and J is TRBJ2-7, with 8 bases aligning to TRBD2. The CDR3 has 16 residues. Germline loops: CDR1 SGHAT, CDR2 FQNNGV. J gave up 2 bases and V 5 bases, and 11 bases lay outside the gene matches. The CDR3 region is CASSTRGSGRAYEQYF. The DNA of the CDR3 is TGTGCCAGCAGCACACGGGGGAGCGGGAGAGCCTACGAGCAGTACTTC. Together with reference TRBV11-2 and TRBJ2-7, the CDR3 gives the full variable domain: EAGVAQSPRYKIIEKRQSVAFWCNPISGHATLYWYQQILGQGPKLLIQFQNNGVVDDSQLPKDRFSAERLKGVDSTLKIQPAKLEDSAVYLCASSTRGSGRAYEQYFGPGTRLTVT.

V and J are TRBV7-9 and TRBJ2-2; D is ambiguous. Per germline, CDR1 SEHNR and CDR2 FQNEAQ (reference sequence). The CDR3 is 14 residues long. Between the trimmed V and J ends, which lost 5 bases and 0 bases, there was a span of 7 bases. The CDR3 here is CASSPRSNTGELFF. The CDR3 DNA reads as TGTGCCAGCAGCCCCCGGTCGAACACCGGGGAGCTGTTTTTT.

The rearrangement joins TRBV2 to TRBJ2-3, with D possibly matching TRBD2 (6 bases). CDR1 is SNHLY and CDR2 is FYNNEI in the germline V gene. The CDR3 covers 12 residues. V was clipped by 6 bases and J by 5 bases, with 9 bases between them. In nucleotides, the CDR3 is TGTGCCAGCAGGGTGGAGGGAGATACGCAGTATTTT. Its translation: CASRVEGDTQYF.

CDR3 sequence reads: CSVLRREVSKANYGYTF. The CDR3 bases are TGCAGCGTATTGCGCAGGGAGGTATCCAAAGCTAACTATGGCTACACCTTC. The chain links TRBV29-1 to TRBJ1-2, with D maybe TRBD1 (5 bases). V dropped 6 bases and J dropped 0 bases, with 23 bases sitting between them. Germline V lookup: CDR1 SQVTM, CDR2 ANQGSEA. This CDR3 is built from 17 residues.

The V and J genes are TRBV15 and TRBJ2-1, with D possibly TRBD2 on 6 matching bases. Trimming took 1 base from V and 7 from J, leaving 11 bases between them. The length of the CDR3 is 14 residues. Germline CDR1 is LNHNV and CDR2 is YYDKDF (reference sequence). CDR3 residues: CATSRGGTGNEQFF. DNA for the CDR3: TGTGCCACCAGCAGAGGCGGGACTGGGAATGAGCAGTTCTTC.

The CDR3 loop reads CASSFVSGSEDTQYF. DNA for the CDR3: TGCGCCAGCAGCTTCGTTAGCGGGAGTGAAGATACGCAGTATTTT. The rearrangement uses TRBV5-1 and TRBJ2-3; 9 bases agree with TRBD2. Per germline, CDR1 SGHRS and CDR2 YFSETQ. This CDR3 comprises 15 residues. V was clipped by 2 bases and J by 5 bases; unmatched bases: 6.

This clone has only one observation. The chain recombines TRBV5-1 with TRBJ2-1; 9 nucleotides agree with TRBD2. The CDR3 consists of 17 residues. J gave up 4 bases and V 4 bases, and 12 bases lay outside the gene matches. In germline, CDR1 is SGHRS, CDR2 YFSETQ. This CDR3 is CASSTAHSGSLYNEQFF. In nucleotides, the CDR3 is TGCGCCAGCAGCACGGCCCATAGCGGGAGCCTTTACAATGAGCAGTTCTTC.

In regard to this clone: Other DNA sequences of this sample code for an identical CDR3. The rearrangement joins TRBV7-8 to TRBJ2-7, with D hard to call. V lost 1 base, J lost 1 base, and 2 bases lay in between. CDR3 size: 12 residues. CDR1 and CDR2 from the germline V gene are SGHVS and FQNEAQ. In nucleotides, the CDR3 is TGTGCCAGCAGCTTAGGGTCCTACGAGCAGTACTTC. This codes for CASSLGSYEQYF.

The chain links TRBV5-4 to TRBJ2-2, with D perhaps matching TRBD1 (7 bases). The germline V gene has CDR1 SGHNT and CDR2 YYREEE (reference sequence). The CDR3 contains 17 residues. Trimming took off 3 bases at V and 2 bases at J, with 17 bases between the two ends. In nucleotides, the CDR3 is TGTGCCAGCAGCTCCTCCCGACAGGGAGGAAACACCGGGGAGCTGTTTTTT. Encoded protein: CASSSSRQGGNTGELFF.

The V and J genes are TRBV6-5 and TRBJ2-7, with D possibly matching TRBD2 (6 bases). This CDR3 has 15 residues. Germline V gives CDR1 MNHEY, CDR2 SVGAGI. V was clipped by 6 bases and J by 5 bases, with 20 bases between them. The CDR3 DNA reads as TGTGCCAGCAGCCCGGGAGTGAGAAAGGCGGACGAGCAGTACTTC. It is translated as CASSPGVRKADEQYF.

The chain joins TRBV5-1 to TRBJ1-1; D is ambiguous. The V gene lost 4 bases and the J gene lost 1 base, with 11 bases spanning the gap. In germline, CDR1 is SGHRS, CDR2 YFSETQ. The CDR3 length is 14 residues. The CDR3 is CASSVRTGNTEAFF. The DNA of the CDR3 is TGCGCCAGCAGCGTAAGGACGGGGAACACTGAAGCTTTCTTT. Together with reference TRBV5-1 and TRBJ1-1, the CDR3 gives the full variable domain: KAGVTQTPRYLIKTRGQQVTLSCSPISGHRSVSWYQQTPGQGLQFLFEYFSETQRNKGNFPGRFSGRQFSNSRSEMNVSTLELGDSALYLCASSVRTGNTEAFFGQGTRLTVV.

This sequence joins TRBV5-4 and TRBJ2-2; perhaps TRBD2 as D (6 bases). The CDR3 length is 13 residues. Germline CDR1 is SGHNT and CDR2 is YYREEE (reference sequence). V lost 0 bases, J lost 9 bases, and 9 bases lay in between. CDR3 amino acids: CASSLVGGWELFF. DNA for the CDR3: TGTGCCAGCAGCTTGGTGGGGGGATGGGAGCTGTTTTTT.

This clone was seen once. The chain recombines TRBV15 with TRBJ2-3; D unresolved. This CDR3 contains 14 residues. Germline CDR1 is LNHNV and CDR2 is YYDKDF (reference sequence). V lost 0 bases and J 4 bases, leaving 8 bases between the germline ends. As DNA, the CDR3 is TGTGCCACCAGCAGAGATTTCATCCCAGATACGCAGTATTTT. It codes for CATSRDFIPDTQYF.

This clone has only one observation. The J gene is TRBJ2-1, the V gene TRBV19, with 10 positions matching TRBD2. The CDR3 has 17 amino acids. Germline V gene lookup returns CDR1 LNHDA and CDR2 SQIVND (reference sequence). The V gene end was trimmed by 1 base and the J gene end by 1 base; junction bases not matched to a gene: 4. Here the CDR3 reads CASSIGSSGRSYNEQFF. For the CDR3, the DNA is TGTGCCAGTAGTATAGGCTCTAGCGGGAGATCCTACAATGAGCAGTTCTTC.

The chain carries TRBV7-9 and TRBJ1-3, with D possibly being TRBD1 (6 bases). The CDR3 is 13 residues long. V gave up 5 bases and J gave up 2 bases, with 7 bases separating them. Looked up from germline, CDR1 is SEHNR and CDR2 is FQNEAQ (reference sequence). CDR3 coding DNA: TGTGCCAGCAGCACAGGGACTGGAAACACCATATATTTT. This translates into CASSTGTGNTIYF.

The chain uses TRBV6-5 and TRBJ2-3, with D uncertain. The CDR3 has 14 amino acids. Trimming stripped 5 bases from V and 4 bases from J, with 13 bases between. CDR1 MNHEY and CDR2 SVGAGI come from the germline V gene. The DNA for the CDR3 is TGTGCCAGCAGTAAGGGATATTTCGCAGATACGCAGTATTTT. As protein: CASSKGYFADTQYF.

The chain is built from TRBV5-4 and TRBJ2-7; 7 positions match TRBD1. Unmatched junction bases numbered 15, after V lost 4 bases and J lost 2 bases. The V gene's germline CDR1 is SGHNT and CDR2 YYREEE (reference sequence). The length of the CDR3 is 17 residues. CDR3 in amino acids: CASSRGQRTGQAYEQYF. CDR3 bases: TGTGCCAGCAGCAGGGGGCAACGGACAGGACAAGCCTACGAGCAGTACTTC.